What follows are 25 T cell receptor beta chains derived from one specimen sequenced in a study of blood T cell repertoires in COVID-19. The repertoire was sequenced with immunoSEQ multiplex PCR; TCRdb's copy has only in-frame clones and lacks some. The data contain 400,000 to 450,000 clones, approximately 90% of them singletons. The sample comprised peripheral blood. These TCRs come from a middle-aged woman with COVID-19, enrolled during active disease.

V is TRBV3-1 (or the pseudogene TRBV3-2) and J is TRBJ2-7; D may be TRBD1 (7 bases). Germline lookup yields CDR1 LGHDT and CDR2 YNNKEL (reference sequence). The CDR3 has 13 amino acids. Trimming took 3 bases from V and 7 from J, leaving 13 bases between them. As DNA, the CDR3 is TGTGCCAGCAGCCATCCAGGGGGGAAAGAGCAGTACTTC. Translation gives CASSHPGGKEQYF.

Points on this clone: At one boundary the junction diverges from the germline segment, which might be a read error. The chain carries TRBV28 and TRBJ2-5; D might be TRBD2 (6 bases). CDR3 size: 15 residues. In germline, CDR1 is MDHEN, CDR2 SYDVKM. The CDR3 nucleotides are TGTGCCAGCAGTTTTCCGGAGGGTTCCCGAGGAGGTTTCCACTTC. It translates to CASSFPEGSRGGFHF.

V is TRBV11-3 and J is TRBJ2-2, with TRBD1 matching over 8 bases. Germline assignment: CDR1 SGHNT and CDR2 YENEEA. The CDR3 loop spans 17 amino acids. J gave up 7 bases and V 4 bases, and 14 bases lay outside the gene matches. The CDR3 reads CASSSLAPQGVGGELFF. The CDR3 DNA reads TGTGCCAGCAGCTCCCTAGCCCCACAGGGGGTAGGCGGGGAGCTGTTTTTT.

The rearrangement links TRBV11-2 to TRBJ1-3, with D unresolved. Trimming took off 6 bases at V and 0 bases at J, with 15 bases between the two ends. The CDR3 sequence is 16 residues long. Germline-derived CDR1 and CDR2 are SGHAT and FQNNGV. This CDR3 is CASRRTLADSGNTIYF. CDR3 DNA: TGTGCCAGCAGACGAACCCTGGCCGACTCTGGAAACACCATATATTTT.

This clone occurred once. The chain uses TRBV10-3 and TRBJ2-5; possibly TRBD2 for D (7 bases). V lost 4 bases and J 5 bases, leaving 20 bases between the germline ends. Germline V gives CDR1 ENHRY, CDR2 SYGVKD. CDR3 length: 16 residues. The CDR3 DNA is TGTGCCATCAGTGCCTCAAGGGGGGGAGAGTGGGAGACCCAGTACTTC. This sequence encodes CAISASRGGEWETQYF.

CDR3 in DNA: TGTGCCAGCAAAGGGGTCAATCAGCCCCAGCATTTT. Amino acid sequence: CASKGVNQPQHF. V and J are TRBV2 and TRBJ1-5; D possibly corresponds to TRBD1 (5 bases). The CDR3 runs 12 residues. The germline V and J ends were trimmed by 7 bases and 3 bases, with 7 bases remaining between them. Germline-derived CDR1 and CDR2 are SNHLY and FYNNEI.

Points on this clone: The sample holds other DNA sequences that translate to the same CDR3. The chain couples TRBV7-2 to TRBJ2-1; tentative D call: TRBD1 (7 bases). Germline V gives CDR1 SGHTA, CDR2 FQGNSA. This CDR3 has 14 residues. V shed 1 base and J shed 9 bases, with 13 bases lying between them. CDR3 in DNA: TGTGCCAGCAGCTTAGAACTAGCAGGGGGTGAGCAGTTCTTC. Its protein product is CASSLELAGGEQFF.

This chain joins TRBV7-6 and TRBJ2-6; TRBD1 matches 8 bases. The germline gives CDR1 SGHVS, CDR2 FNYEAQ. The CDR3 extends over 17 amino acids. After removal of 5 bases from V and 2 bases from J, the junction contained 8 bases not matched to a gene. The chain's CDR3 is CASSGRTGWAGANVLTF. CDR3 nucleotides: TGTGCCAGCAGCGGGCGGACAGGGTGGGCTGGGGCCAACGTCCTGACTTTC.

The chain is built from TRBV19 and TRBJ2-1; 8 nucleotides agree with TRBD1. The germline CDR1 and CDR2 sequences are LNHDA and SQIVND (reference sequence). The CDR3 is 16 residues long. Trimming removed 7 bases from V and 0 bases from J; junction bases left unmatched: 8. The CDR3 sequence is CASKGTGLSSYNEQFF. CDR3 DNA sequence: TGTGCCAGTAAGGGGACAGGTCTGAGCTCCTACAATGAGCAGTTCTTC.

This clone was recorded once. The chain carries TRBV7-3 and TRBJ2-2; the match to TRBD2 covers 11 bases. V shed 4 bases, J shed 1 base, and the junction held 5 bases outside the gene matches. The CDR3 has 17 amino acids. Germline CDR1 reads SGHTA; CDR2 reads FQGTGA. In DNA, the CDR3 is TGTGCCAGCAGCTCGTCAGGACTAGCGGGGAACACCGGGGAGCTGTTTTTT. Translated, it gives CASSSSGLAGNTGELFF.

CDR3 loop: CASSDRTGYNSPLHF. Written as DNA, the CDR3 is TGTGCCAGCAGTGATCGGACAGGGTATAATTCACCCCTCCACTTT. V is TRBV6-2 or TRBV6-3 and J is TRBJ1-6; 8 positions agree with TRBD1. This CDR3 region has 15 residues. Losses at the gene ends were 5 bases for V and 4 bases for J; bases not matched to a gene: 4. Germline V gene lookup returns CDR1 MNHEY and CDR2 SVGEGT.

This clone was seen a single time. The CDR3 nucleotides read TGTGCCAGCAGCTTAACGTTTTCGAATGAGCAGTTCTTC. This gives the protein CASSLTFSNEQFF. The chain employs TRBV7-3 and TRBJ2-1; no clear D. This CDR3 comprises 13 residues. V was trimmed by 0 bases and J by 7 bases, leaving 7 bases between them. CDR1 and CDR2 from the germline V gene are SGHTA and FQGTGA.

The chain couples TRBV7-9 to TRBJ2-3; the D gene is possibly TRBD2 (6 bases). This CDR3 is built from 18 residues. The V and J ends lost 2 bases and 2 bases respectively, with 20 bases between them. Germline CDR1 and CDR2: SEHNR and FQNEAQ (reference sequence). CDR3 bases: TGTGCCAGCAGCTTAATTAGGGGAAGCGGGTCCGTCACAGATACGCAGTATTTT. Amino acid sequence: CASSLIRGSGSVTDTQYF.

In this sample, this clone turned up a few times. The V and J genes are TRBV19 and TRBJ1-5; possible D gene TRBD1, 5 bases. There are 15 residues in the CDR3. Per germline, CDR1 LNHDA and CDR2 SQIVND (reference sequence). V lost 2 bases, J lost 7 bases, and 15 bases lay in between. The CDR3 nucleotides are TGTGCCAGTAGTATAATCCGGGGGACGGGGCAGCCCCAGCATTTT. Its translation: CASSIIRGTGQPQHF. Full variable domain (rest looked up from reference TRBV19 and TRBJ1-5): DGGITQSPKYLFRKEGQNVTLSCEQNLNHDAMYWYRQDPGQGLRLIYYSQIVNDFQKGDIAEGYSVSREKKESFPLTVTSAQKNPTAFYLCASSIIRGTGQPQHFGDGTRLSIL.

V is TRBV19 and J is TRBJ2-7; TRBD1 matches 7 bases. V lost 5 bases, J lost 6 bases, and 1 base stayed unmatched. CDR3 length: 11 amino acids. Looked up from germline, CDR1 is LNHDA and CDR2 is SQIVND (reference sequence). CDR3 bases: TGTGCCAGTAGTCGACAGGGCGAGCAGTACTTC. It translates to CASSRQGEQYF.

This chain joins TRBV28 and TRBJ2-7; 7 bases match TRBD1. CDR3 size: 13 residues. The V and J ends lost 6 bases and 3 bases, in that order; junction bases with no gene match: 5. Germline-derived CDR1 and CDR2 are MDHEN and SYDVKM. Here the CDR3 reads CASRRGTDYEQYF. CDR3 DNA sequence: TGTGCCAGCAGGCGAGGGACAGACTACGAGCAGTACTTC.

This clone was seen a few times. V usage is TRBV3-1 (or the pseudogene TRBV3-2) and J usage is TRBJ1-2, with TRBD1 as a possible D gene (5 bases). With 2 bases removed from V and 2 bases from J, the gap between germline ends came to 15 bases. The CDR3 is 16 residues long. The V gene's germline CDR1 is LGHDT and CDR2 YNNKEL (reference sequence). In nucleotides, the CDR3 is TGTGCCAGCAGCCAACCCTGGGGGGGTCAGAACTATGGCTACACCTTC. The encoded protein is CASSQPWGGQNYGYTF.

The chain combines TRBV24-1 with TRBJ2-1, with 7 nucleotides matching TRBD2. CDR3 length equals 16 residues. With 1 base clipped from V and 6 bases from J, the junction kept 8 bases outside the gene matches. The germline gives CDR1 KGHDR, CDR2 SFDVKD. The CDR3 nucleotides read TGTGCCACCAGTGATTTCAGGGCTAGCGGTAGCAATGAGCAGTTCTTC. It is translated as CATSDFRASGSNEQFF.

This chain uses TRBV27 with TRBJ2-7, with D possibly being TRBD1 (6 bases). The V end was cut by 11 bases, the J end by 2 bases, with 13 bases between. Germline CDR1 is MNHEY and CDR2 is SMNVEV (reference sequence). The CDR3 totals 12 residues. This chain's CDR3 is CASLGATYEQYF. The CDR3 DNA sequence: TGTGCCTCCTTGGGGGCCACCTACGAGCAGTACTTC.

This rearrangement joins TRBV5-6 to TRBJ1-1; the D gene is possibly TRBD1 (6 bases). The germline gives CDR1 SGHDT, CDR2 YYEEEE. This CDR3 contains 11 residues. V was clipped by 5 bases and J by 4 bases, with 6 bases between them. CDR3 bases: TGTGCCAGCAGAGGGGGCACTGAAGCTTTCTTT. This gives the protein CASRGGTEAFF.

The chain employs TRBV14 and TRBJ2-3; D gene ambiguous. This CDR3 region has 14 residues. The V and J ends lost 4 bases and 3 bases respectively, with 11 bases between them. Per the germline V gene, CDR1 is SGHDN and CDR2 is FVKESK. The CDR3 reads CASSLLTVTDTQYF. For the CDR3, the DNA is TGTGCCAGCAGCCTCCTCACGGTGACAGATACGCAGTATTTT. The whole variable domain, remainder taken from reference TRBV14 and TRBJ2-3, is EAGVTQFPSHSVIEKGQTVTLRCDPISGHDNLYWYRRVMGKEIKFLLHFVKESKQDESGMPNNRFLAERTGGTYSTLKVQPAELEDSGVYFCASSLLTVTDTQYFGPGTRLTVL.

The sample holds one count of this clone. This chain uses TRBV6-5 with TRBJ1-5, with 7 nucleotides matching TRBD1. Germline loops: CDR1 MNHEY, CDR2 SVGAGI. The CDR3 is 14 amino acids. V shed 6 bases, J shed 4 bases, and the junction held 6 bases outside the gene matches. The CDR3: CASSPGTANQPQHF. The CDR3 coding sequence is TGTGCCAGCAGCCCCGGGACAGCTAATCAGCCCCAGCATTTT.

CDR3 coding DNA: TGTGCCAGTACCAGATCCCCCGGGACTAGCGGGGGGCCAGGGGAGCAGTACTTC. Translation: CASTRSPGTSGGPGEQYF. V usage is TRBV19 and J usage is TRBJ2-7, with TRBD2 matching 15 bases. J gave up 7 bases and V 7 bases, and 17 bases lay outside the gene matches. This CDR3 is 18 amino acids long. Germline V gives CDR1 LNHDA, CDR2 SQIVND (reference sequence).

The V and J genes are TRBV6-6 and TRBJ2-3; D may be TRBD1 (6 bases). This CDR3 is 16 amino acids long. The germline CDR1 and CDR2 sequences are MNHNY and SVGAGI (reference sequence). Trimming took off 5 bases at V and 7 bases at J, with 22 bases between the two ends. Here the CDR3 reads CASSRGQTSRVNTQYF. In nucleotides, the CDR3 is TGTGCCAGCAGTCGAGGACAGACCAGTCGGGTGAATACGCAGTATTTT.

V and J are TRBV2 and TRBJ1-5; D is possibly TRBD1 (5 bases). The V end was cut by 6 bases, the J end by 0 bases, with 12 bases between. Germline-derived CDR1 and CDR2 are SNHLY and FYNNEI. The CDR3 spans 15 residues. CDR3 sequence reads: CASRGVSRSNQPQHF. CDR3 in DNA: TGTGCCAGCAGAGGGGTTTCCCGTAGCAATCAGCCCCAGCATTTT.